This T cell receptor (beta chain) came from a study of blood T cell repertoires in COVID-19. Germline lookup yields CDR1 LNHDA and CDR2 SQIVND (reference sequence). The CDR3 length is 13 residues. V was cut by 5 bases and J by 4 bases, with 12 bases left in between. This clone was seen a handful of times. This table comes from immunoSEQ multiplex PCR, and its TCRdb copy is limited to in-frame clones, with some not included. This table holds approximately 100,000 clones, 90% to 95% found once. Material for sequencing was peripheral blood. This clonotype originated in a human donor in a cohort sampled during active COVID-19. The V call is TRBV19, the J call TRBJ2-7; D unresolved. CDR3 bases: TGTGCCAGTAGTTGGGCCCCTGATTACGAGCAGTACTTC. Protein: CASSWAPDYEQYF.